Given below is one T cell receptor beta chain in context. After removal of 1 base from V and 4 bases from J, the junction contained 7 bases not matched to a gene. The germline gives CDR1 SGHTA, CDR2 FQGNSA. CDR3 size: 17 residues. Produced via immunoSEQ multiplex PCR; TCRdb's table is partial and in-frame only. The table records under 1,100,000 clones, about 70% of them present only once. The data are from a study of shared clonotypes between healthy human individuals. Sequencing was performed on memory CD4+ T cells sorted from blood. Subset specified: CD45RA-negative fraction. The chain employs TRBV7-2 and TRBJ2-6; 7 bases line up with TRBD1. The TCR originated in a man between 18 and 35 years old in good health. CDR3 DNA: TGTGCCAGCAGCTTAGGGTGGACAGGTGGAGGGGCCAACGTCCTGACTTTC. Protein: CASSLGWTGGGANVLTF.